Sequencing of this T cell receptor beta chain was carried out in a study of blood T cell repertoires in COVID-19. Study at large: Nucleic acid was either cDNA or gDNA, and it came from T cells, B-cell-depleted T cells, or PBMCs.

Remarks on this clone: This specimen includes other DNA sequences encoding the same CDR3.

Profiled with immunoSEQ multiplex PCR; TCRdb holds only in-frame clones, not every one. The data contain some 200,000 clones, around 89% of them singletons. Germline loops: CDR1 LNHDA, CDR2 SQIVND (reference sequence). Unmatched junction bases numbered 4, after V lost 9 bases and J lost 5 bases. The CDR3 has 12 residues. This receptor was taken from a middle-aged woman with acute or convalescent COVID-19. What was sequenced was peripheral blood. V is TRBV19 and J is TRBJ1-5; 7 nucleotides agree with TRBD1. CDR3 nucleotides: TGTGCCAGCAGACAGGGAGATCAGCCCCAGCATTTT. Protein sequence: CASRQGDQPQHF.